Each of the 21 T cell receptor beta chains below was sequenced from the same sample in a study of T cells after yellow fever vaccination (dated by TCRdb to the late 2010s). Receptor amplification or capture employed 5' RACE. TCRdb names Illumina NovaSeq 6000 as the instrument used. Clones were called with MiXCR by TCRdb after fastp trimmed the public reads at Q25, and only in-frame beta chains were retained. CDR3 protein duplicates are merged, each entry listing the most common genes and DNA. The sample table holds a few hundred thousand distinct CDR3 sequences, of which roughly 20% were seen once. Clones ranked in the top ten supply 18% of the sample. The treatment or condition label, as the study defines it: live attenuated yellow fever vaccine strain. Sequencing used PBMCs, obtained before the yellow fever booster vaccination. Receptors were obtained from a man aged 18 to 29 who received the YFV17D yellow fever vaccine.

This clonotype was found many times. This sequence joins TRBV11-2 and TRBJ1-1, with D unclear. V was trimmed by 0 bases and J by 1 base, leaving 12 bases between them. The CDR3 contains 16 residues. The germline V gene has CDR1 SGHAT and CDR2 FQNNGV. CDR3 sequence: CASSLEWRLKNTEAFF. In DNA, the CDR3 is TGTGCCAGCAGCTTAGAATGGCGCCTAAAGAACACTGAAGCTTTCTTT. Complete variable domain (other parts from reference TRBV11-2 and TRBJ1-1): EAGVAQSPRYKIIEKRQSVAFWCNPISGHATLYWYQQILGQGPKLLIQFQNNGVVDDSQLPKDRFSAERLKGVDSTLKIQPAKLEDSAVYLCASSLEWRLKNTEAFFGQGTRLTVV.

The chain links TRBV7-2 to TRBJ1-1, with a possible D match to TRBD1 (6 bases). Germline loops: CDR1 SGHTA, CDR2 FQGNSA. V lost 5 bases and J 1 base, leaving 11 bases between the germline ends. The length of the CDR3 is 14 residues. This CDR3 is CASSHRQANTEAFF. CDR3 DNA sequence: TGTGCCAGCAGCCACAGACAGGCGAACACTGAAGCTTTCTTT.

This clonotype was seen a handful of times. The V gene is TRBV5-1, the J gene TRBJ2-1, with TRBD1 as a possible D gene (6 bases). The V gene's germline CDR1 is SGHRS and CDR2 YFSETQ. V was shortened by 3 bases and J by 5 bases, with 18 bases between the two germline ends. The CDR3 contains 16 residues. The CDR3, as DNA: TGCGCCAGCAGCTCCCAAACAGGGTACTCGGACAATGAGCAGTTCTTC. Amino acid sequence: CASSSQTGYSDNEQFF.

The chain joins TRBV21-1 to TRBJ2-7; the DNA was not compared with TRBD2, the D call given in the table. TRBV21-1 is given as a pseudogene. The CDR3 loop spans 13 amino acids. CDR3 sequence reads: CASSKGLAGGEYV. As DNA, the CDR3 is TGTGCCAGCAGCAAAGGGCTAGCGGGGGGAGAGTACGTC.

This clonotype came up a few times. This rearrangement joins TRBV5-1 to TRBJ1-1; weak D call: TRBD1 (5 bases). The CDR3 spans 15 residues. V was shortened by 0 bases and J by 4 bases, with 13 bases between the two germline ends. Per the germline V gene, CDR1 is SGHRS and CDR2 is YFSETQ. The CDR3 reads CASSLARTGGTEAFF. The CDR3 region has the DNA TGCGCCAGCAGCTTGGCCCGGACCGGGGGCACTGAAGCTTTCTTT.

This clonotype occurred a few times. The V and J genes are TRBV7-2 and TRBJ1-1; possibly TRBD1 for D (5 bases). Germline CDR1 is SGHTA and CDR2 is FQGNSA. This CDR3 is 14 amino acids long. Trimming shortened V by 7 bases and J by 5 bases, and 17 bases separated the two germline ends. The CDR3 DNA is TGTGCCAGCACTTTACTAGGGGCTGGGACTGAAGCTTTCTTT. Translated, it gives CASTLLGAGTEAFF.

This clonotype occurred a few times. This chain's CDR3 is CAWNLGFSYEQYF. CDR3 DNA sequence: TGTGCCTGGAATCTAGGATTCTCCTACGAGCAGTACTTC. This chain joins TRBV30 and TRBJ2-7; D remains unclear. Trimming took off 4 bases at V and 0 bases at J, with 10 bases between the two ends. The CDR3 sequence is 13 residues long. Germline assignment: CDR1 GTSNPN and CDR2 SVGIG (reference sequence).

This clonotype turned up a few times. V and J are TRBV24-1 and TRBJ2-1, with D uncertain. V gave up 5 bases and J gave up 4 bases, with 8 bases separating them. CDR3 length: 13 amino acids. Germline CDR1 reads KGHDR; CDR2 reads SFDVKD. CDR3 sequence reads: CATSAGFYNEQFF. The CDR3 DNA reads as TGTGCCACCAGTGCCGGGTTTTACAATGAGCAGTTCTTC.

This clonotype was counted between two and nine times. The V call is TRBV7-3, the J call TRBJ2-2; D unresolved. The CDR3 contains 14 residues. From germline, CDR1 is SGHTA and CDR2 FQGTGA. The V gene lost 4 bases and the J gene lost 1 base, with 7 bases spanning the gap. The CDR3 is CASSYSMNTGELFF. The CDR3 DNA follows: TGTGCCAGCAGCTATAGCATGAACACCGGGGAGCTGTTTTTT.

This clonotype was observed a handful of times. At one boundary the junction diverges from the germline segment, which might be a read error. The chain uses TRBV7-9 and TRBJ1-2, with 7 bases fitting TRBD1. The CDR3 spans 15 residues. Per germline, CDR1 SEHNR and CDR2 FQNEAQ (reference sequence). The CDR3 sequence: CASSSRQGSNYCYTF. DNA of the CDR3: TGTGCCAGCAGCTCACGACAGGGATCTAACTATTGCTACACCTTC.

Concerning this clonotype: This could be a read error, since a much larger clone is one nucleotide away. This sequence joins TRBV6-4 and TRBJ1-2; D gene unclear. This CDR3 is built from 13 residues. Looked up from germline, CDR1 is MRHNA and CDR2 is SNTAGT. The CDR3 is CASSDNANSGYTF. The CDR3 DNA follows: TGTGCCAGCAGTGACAACGCTAACTCTGGCTACACCTTC.

Here the CDR3 reads CASSSASGGGSSDTQYF. The CDR3 coding sequence is TGTGCCAGCAGCAGCGCTAGCGGCGGGGGATCATCAGATACGCAGTATTTT. The rearrangement joins TRBV13 to TRBJ2-3, with 7 bases fitting TRBD2. CDR1 PRHDT and CDR2 FYEKMQ come from the germline V gene (reference sequence). The CDR3 runs to 17 residues. Trimming took 5 bases from V and 4 from J; bases not matched to a gene: 15.

This chain connects TRBV5-4 to TRBJ1-1, with 8 nucleotides matching TRBD1. Germline V gene data show CDR1 as SGHNT and CDR2 as YYREEE (reference sequence). J was trimmed by 2 bases and V by 0 bases; bases with no gene match: 6. The CDR3 has 16 amino acids. CDR3 DNA: TGTGCCAGCAGCTTGGGCGGACAGGGTCTAAACACTGAAGCTTTCTTT. Translation gives CASSLGGQGLNTEAFF.

The chain is built from TRBV9 and TRBJ2-2, with 10 bases aligning to TRBD2. Germline trimming cut 0 bases from V and 4 bases from J; bases unmatched to any gene: 3. Germline V lookup: CDR1 SGDLS, CDR2 YYNGEE. This CDR3 has 16 residues. CDR3 DNA sequence: TGTGCCAGCAGCGTAGATCCTAGCGGGGGCACCGGGGAGCTGTTTTTT. Translation: CASSVDPSGGTGELFF.

The V gene is TRBV30, the J gene TRBJ2-7; TRBD2 agrees at 7 bases. Trimming cost V 5 bases and J 2 bases; bases outside gene matches: 9. CDR3 length: 14 amino acids. CDR1 GTSNPN and CDR2 SVGIG come from the germline V gene (reference sequence). Written as DNA, the CDR3 is TGTGCCTGGCATGGGAGGGAAGAAACCTACGAGCAGTACTTC. This gives the protein CAWHGREETYEQYF.

This clonotype came up a few times. The chain couples TRBV27 to TRBJ2-2; the D is unclear. The V and J ends lost 6 bases and 7 bases respectively, with 9 bases between them. Per germline, CDR1 MNHEY and CDR2 SMNVEV (reference sequence). The CDR3 loop spans 12 amino acids. Here the CDR3 DNA reads TGTGCCAGCAGCAGACCGGACGGGGAGCTGTTTTTT. This gives the protein CASSRPDGELFF.

The chain combines TRBV7-2 with TRBJ2-4; D is perhaps TRBD1 (6 bases). The CDR3 extends over 12 amino acids. Germline lookup yields CDR1 SGHTA and CDR2 FQGNSA. Deletions cut 2 bases from V and 8 bases from J, with 7 bases between. The CDR3, as DNA: TGTGCCAGCAGCTTACAGGGGTACATTCAGTACTTC. Its protein product is CASSLQGYIQYF. The full variable domain, its missing parts supplied by reference TRBV7-2 and TRBJ2-4, is GAGVSQSPSNKVTEKGKDVELRCDPISGHTALYWYRQSLGQGLEFLIYFQGNSAPDKSGLPSDRFSAERTGGSVSTLTIQRTQQEDSAVYLCASSLQGYIQYFGAGTRLSVL.

This clonotype was found many times. The chain couples TRBV5-1 to TRBJ2-2, with 8 bases matching TRBD1. Trimming at V came to 5 bases and at J to 1 base, leaving 1 base not matched to a gene. CDR1 and CDR2 from the germline V gene are SGHRS and YFSETQ. The CDR3 is made up of 14 amino acids. The CDR3 here is CASSGTGNTGELFF. The DNA of the CDR3 is TGCGCCAGCAGTGGGACAGGGAACACCGGGGAGCTGTTTTTT.

This clonotype showed up many times. V is TRBV12-3 or TRBV12-4 and J is TRBJ2-1; D might be TRBD2 (5 bases). V shed 7 bases and J shed 4 bases, with 14 bases lying between them. This CDR3 contains 14 residues. The CDR3 DNA reads TGTGCCAGCACCGAGTGGCGGGTTTACAATGAGCAGTTCTTC. This encodes CASTEWRVYNEQFF.

The chain links TRBV29-1 to TRBJ2-5; D possibly corresponds to TRBD2 (6 bases). Germline values: CDR1 SQVTM, CDR2 ANQGSEA. The ends were cut back, 0 bases at V and 0 bases at J, with 17 bases in the middle. The CDR3 totals 17 residues. The CDR3 coding sequence is TGCAGCGTTGAAGAGGGGGTTGCCGGGGGATACCAAGAGACCCAGTACTTC. Translating gives CSVEEGVAGGYQETQYF.

This chain joins TRBV12-3 or TRBV12-4 and TRBJ1-1; a possible D gene is TRBD1 (5 bases). There are 15 residues in the CDR3. V gave up 2 bases and J gave up 4 bases, with 14 bases separating them. The CDR3 is CASSLWWGVRTEAFF. For the CDR3, the DNA is TGTGCCAGCAGTTTATGGTGGGGGGTACGCACTGAAGCTTTCTTT.